This entry lists 16 T cell receptor beta chains sequenced from one sample in a study of OX40 agonist ivuxolimab in advanced cancers. TCRdb keeps only in-frame clones here, not all; method: immunoSEQ multiplex PCR. Here the sample spans fewer than 95,000 clones, just over 90% being singletons. This specimen consisted of CD4+ or CD8+ T cells sorted from blood, obtained in a trial of the OX40 agonist ivuxolimab. Receptor source: an adult with an advanced solid tumor such as melanoma, head and neck, liver or kidney cancer.

This chain links TRBV6-6 with TRBJ2-3; D unclear. Trimming left V 2 bases short and J 2 bases short, with 8 bases between. Germline lookup yields CDR1 MNHNY and CDR2 SVGAGI (reference sequence). There are 14 residues in the CDR3. The CDR3 sequence is CASSYGRNTDTQYF. CDR3 in DNA: TGTGCCAGCAGTTACGGCCGGAACACAGATACGCAGTATTTT.

The chain uses TRBV19 and TRBJ2-2; D may be TRBD1 (5 bases). There are 14 residues in the CDR3. The germline V gene has CDR1 LNHDA and CDR2 SQIVND (reference sequence). With 6 bases removed from V and 0 bases from J, the gap between germline ends came to 8 bases. CDR3: CASRGLANTGELFF. The DNA for the CDR3 is TGTGCCAGTAGGGGGCTCGCGAACACCGGGGAGCTGTTTTTT.

The V gene is TRBV7-8, the J gene TRBJ1-1; D might be TRBD1 (6 bases). Germline CDR1 reads SGHVS; CDR2 reads FQNEAQ. This CDR3 comprises 17 residues. The ends were cut back, 2 bases at V and 2 bases at J, with 18 bases in the middle. The CDR3 DNA sequence: TGTGCCAGCAGCTTACTAGCCAGGGGAGGCATCAACACTGAAGCTTTCTTT. Encoded protein: CASSLLARGGINTEAFF.

V usage is TRBV4-2 and J usage is TRBJ2-2; weak D call: TRBD2 (6 bases). Germline assignment: CDR1 LGHNA and CDR2 YNFKEQ. Trimming removed 0 bases from V and 4 bases from J, with 9 bases in between. CDR3 length: 15 amino acids. CDR3 sequence: CASSQEVGGTGELFF. The CDR3, as DNA: TGTGCCAGCAGCCAAGAGGTGGGGGGCACCGGGGAGCTGTTTTTT.

The chain carries TRBV5-1 and TRBJ2-3; the D is unclear. V was pared by 0 bases and J by 1 base, with 9 bases between. The CDR3 is made up of 15 amino acids. The germline V gene has CDR1 SGHRS and CDR2 YFSETQ. The CDR3 DNA is TGCGCCAGCAGCTTGGTGCAGGATGGCACAGATACGCAGTATTTT. Translation: CASSLVQDGTDTQYF.

The chain combines TRBV30 with TRBJ1-1, with D perhaps matching TRBD1 (5 bases). The CDR3 has 14 amino acids. Looked up from germline, CDR1 is GTSNPN and CDR2 is SVGIG (reference sequence). The V and J ends lost 4 bases and 9 bases respectively, with 21 bases between them. The CDR3 is CAWTDGRLGVQAFF. Written as DNA, the CDR3 is TGTGCCTGGACGGATGGAAGGCTGGGGGTCCAAGCTTTCTTT.

The chain couples TRBV14 to TRBJ1-1; perhaps TRBD1 as D (5 bases). V was pared by 0 bases and J by 0 bases, with 14 bases between. The CDR3 consists of 17 residues. Germline V CDR1 and CDR2: SGHDN, FVKESK. CDR3 nucleotide sequence: TGTGCCAGCAGCCAAGAGGGAGGCAGACAGTTGAACACTGAAGCTTTCTTT. Translating it yields CASSQEGGRQLNTEAFF.

This chain uses TRBV4-2 with TRBJ2-5; the D is unclear. CDR1 and CDR2 from the germline V gene are LGHNA and YNFKEQ. The CDR3 contains 11 residues. Trimming shortened V by 0 bases and J by 4 bases, and 0 bases separated the two germline ends. The CDR3 protein is CASSQEETQYF. The CDR3, as DNA: TGTGCCAGCAGCCAAGAAGAGACCCAGTACTTC.

The CDR3 loop is CASSPGGPSETQYF. CDR3 DNA: TGTGCCAGCAGTCCCGGCGGCCCTTCGGAGACCCAGTACTTC. This chain connects TRBV28 to TRBJ2-5; D is unresolved. The CDR3 has 14 residues. Trimming removed 5 bases at V and 5 bases at J, with 15 bases between. Germline CDR1 and CDR2: MDHEN and SYDVKM.

The chain uses TRBV6-1 and TRBJ2-3; TRBD2 aligns across 9 bases. The CDR3 sequence is 14 residues long. The V gene's germline CDR1 is MNHNS and CDR2 SASEGT. Germline trimming cut 1 base from V and 7 bases from J; bases unmatched to any gene: 3. The CDR3 nucleotides read TGTGCCAGCAGTGAAGTGCGGGGGGGACATACGCAGTATTTT. Protein sequence: CASSEVRGGHTQYF.

The chain links TRBV7-6 to TRBJ2-1, with TRBD2 as a possible D gene (5 bases). CDR3 size: 15 residues. V was shortened by 5 bases and J by 6 bases, with 17 bases between the two germline ends. Germline V lookup: CDR1 SGHVS, CDR2 FNYEAQ. The CDR3 sequence: CASSNIAWAGNEQFF. The DNA for the CDR3 is TGTGCCAGCAGCAATATAGCGTGGGCAGGCAATGAGCAGTTCTTC.

This chain connects TRBV5-1 to TRBJ1-1; tentatively, D is TRBD1 (6 bases). Trimming pared 6 bases from V and 0 bases from J, leaving 18 bases between. Germline assignment: CDR1 SGHRS and CDR2 YFSETQ. This CDR3 comprises 16 residues. This CDR3 reads CASKKGDGQMNTEAFF. The CDR3 nucleotides read TGCGCCAGCAAAAAGGGAGACGGACAGATGAACACTGAAGCTTTCTTT.

The V call is TRBV6-1, the J call TRBJ1-6; no definite D call. CDR3 length equals 14 residues. Trimming removed 4 bases from V and 9 bases from J, with 13 bases in between. CDR1 is MNHNS, CDR2 SASEGT, per germline. CDR3 residues: CASSVPDGSSPLHF. CDR3 in DNA: TGTGCCAGCAGTGTTCCGGACGGATCTTCACCCCTCCACTTT.

The rearrangement joins TRBV28 to TRBJ1-2, with D unresolved. CDR3 length: 13 amino acids. Germline CDR1 MDHEN, CDR2 SYDVKM. Trimming took 11 bases from V and 4 from J, leaving 17 bases between them. The CDR3 protein is CAGRRRGPYGYTF. CDR3 DNA sequence: TGTGCCGGCCGCCGGCGCGGTCCCTATGGCTACACCTTC.

CDR3 sequence (DNA): TGTGCCGGTAAAGGGGGGAACTATGGCTACACCTTC. Its translation is CAGKGGNYGYTF. The J gene is TRBJ1-2, the V gene TRBV5-4; maybe TRBD1 (6 bases). Germline lookup yields CDR1 SGHNT and CDR2 YYREEE (reference sequence). The CDR3 totals 12 residues. The V end was cut by 10 bases, the J end by 2 bases, with 12 bases between.

The J gene is TRBJ1-5, the V gene TRBV18; TRBD1 might be the D (5 bases). V gave up 0 bases and J gave up 1 base, with 7 bases separating them. The CDR3 length is 15 residues. Germline V lookup: CDR1 KGHSH, CDR2 LQKENI. CDR3 sequence (DNA): TGTGCCAGCTCACCACCAGGGACGAGCAATCAGCCCCAGCATTTT. This codes for CASSPPGTSNQPQHF.